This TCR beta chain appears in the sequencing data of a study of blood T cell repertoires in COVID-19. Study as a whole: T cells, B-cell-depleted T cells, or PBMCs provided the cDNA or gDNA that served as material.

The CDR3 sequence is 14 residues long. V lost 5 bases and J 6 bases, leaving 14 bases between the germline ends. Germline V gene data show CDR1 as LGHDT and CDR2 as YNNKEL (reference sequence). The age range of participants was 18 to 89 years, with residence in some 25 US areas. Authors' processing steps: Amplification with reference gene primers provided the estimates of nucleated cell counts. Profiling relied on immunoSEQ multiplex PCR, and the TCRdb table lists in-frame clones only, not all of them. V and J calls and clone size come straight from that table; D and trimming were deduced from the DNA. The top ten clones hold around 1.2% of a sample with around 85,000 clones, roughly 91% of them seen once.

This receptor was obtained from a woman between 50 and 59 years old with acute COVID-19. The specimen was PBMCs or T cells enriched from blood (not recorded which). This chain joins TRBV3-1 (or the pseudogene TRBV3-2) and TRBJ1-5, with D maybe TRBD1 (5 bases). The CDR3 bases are TGTGCCAGCAGCGGGGGGAGGGTCGGTCAGCCCCAGCATTTT. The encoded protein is CASSGGRVGQPQHF.